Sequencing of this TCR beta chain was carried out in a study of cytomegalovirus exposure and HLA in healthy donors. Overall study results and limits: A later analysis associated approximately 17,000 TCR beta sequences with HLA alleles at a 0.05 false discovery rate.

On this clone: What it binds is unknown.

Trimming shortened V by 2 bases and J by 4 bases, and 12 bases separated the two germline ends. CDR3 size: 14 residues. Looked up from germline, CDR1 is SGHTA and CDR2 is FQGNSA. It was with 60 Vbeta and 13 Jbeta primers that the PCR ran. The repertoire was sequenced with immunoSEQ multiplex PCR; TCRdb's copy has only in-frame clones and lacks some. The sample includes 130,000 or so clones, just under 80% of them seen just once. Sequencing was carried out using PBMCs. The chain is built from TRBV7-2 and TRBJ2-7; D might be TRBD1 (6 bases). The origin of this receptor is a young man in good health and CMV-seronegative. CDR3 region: CASSLNGQLYEQYF. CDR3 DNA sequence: TGTGCCAGCAGCTTAAACGGACAGTTGTACGAGCAGTACTTC.